These 27 T cell receptor beta chains were all obtained from the same sample, sequenced in a study of shared clonotypes between healthy human individuals. The repertoire was sequenced with immunoSEQ multiplex PCR; TCRdb's copy has only in-frame clones and lacks some. The data show over a million clones, approximately 80% seen once. The sample was memory CD4+ T cells from PBMCs. Described subset: CD45RA-negative fraction. The receptor source for this set is a man between 18 and 29 years old in good health. Some clones in this sample may be carry-over from other donors' samples.

The rearrangement joins TRBV5-4 to TRBJ2-5; D call uncertain. Looked up from germline, CDR1 is SGHNT and CDR2 is YYREEE (reference sequence). V dropped 5 bases and J dropped 5 bases, with 10 bases sitting between them. The CDR3 is 12 residues long. The CDR3 spells CASSLPRETQYF. The CDR3 region has the DNA TGTGCCAGCAGTCTCCCCCGGGAGACCCAGTACTTC.

CDR3 bases: TGTGCCAGCAGTTCAGGGGGCGCCGTATACAATGAGCAGTTCTTC. Amino acids: CASSSGGAVYNEQFF. The rearrangement joins TRBV2 to TRBJ2-1, with 8 bases identical to TRBD1. Unmatched junction bases numbered 7, after V lost 5 bases and J lost 4 bases. Germline loops: CDR1 SNHLY, CDR2 FYNNEI. The length of the CDR3 is 15 residues.

This sequence joins TRBV2 and TRBJ2-2; no firm D call. V was trimmed by 0 bases and J by 3 bases, leaving 5 bases between them. The CDR3 totals 14 residues. Germline V gene data show CDR1 as SNHLY and CDR2 as FYNNEI. The CDR3 DNA is TGTGCCAGCAGTGAAGCACAGTACACCGGGGAGCTGTTTTTT. This codes for CASSEAQYTGELFF.

This clone has just a few counts. J is TRBJ1-1 and V is TRBV9; no reliable D call. This CDR3 contains 14 residues. The ends were cut back, 0 bases at V and 0 bases at J, with 6 bases in the middle. In germline, CDR1 is SGDLS, CDR2 YYNGEE. The CDR3 nucleotides read TGTGCCAGCAGCGTAGTCGGGATGAACACTGAAGCTTTCTTT. Protein product: CASSVVGMNTEAFF.

This chain joins TRBV5-1 and TRBJ2-2; 7 nucleotides line up with TRBD2. There are 18 residues in the CDR3. Trimming cost V 4 bases and J 6 bases; bases outside gene matches: 18. The V gene's germline CDR1 is SGHRS and CDR2 YFSETQ. This chain's CDR3 is CASSPGGGPPGGPGELFF. CDR3 nucleotides: TGCGCCAGCAGCCCTGGCGGCGGTCCCCCGGGAGGTCCCGGGGAGCTGTTTTTT. The whole variable domain, remainder taken from reference TRBV5-1 and TRBJ2-2, is KAGVTQTPRYLIKTRGQQVTLSCSPISGHRSVSWYQQTPGQGLQFLFEYFSETQRNKGNFPGRFSGRQFSNSRSEMNVSTLELGDSALYLCASSPGGGPPGGPGELFFGEGSRLTVL.

CDR3 sequence (DNA): TGTGCCAGCAGCCAGGGCGACAGGGGCCCTCTCCAAGAGACCCAGTACTTC. Protein product: CASSQGDRGPLQETQYF. J is TRBJ2-5 and V is TRBV4-2; 8 nucleotides match TRBD1. There are 17 residues in the CDR3. V was clipped by 3 bases and J by 1 base; unmatched bases: 10. From germline, CDR1 is LGHNA and CDR2 YNFKEQ.

This chain joins TRBV4-3 and TRBJ2-2; 9 bases match TRBD2. The CDR3 has 18 amino acids. After removal of 5 bases from V and 2 bases from J, the junction contained 12 bases not matched to a gene. Germline CDR1 LGHNA, CDR2 YSLEER. The CDR3 spells CASSFFPSSGINTGELFF. Here the CDR3 DNA reads TGCGCCAGCAGCTTTTTCCCCTCTAGCGGGATCAACACCGGGGAGCTGTTTTTT.

This clone was seen only a few times. The CDR3 loop reads CASSEGTGEYGYTF. The CDR3 DNA is TGTGCCAGCAGTGAAGGGACAGGAGAATATGGCTACACCTTC. This chain links TRBV6-1 with TRBJ1-2; 7 nucleotides line up with TRBD1. The length of the CDR3 is 14 residues. J was trimmed by 5 bases and V by 1 base; bases with no gene match: 4. The V gene's germline CDR1 is MNHNS and CDR2 SASEGT.

In its sample, this clone was seen once. V gene TRBV9 combines with J gene TRBJ1-2, with a weak D call TRBD1 (5 bases). The CDR3 has 14 residues. Germline CDR1 and CDR2: SGDLS and YYNGEE. Trimming took off 0 bases at V and 8 bases at J, with 14 bases between the two ends. The CDR3 nucleotides read TGTGCCAGCAGCGTAGAGGGCAGGGCGGGAGGCTACACCTTC. This translates into CASSVEGRAGGYTF.

The chain is built from TRBV7-4 and TRBJ2-7; maybe TRBD2 (5 bases). The CDR3 is made up of 17 amino acids. Germline V CDR1 and CDR2: SGHVT, SQSDAQ. Trimming stripped 2 bases from V and 4 bases from J, with 21 bases between. CDR3 protein: CASSLRQVVGVAYEQYF. CDR3 DNA sequence: TGTGCCAGCAGCTTAAGGCAGGTGGTGGGAGTGGCATACGAGCAGTACTTC.

This sequence joins TRBV7-9 and TRBJ2-2, with D perhaps TRBD1 (6 bases). Germline CDR1 and CDR2: SEHNR and FQNEAQ (reference sequence). The ends were cut back, 4 bases at V and 4 bases at J, with 13 bases in the middle. CDR3 length equals 15 residues. Here the CDR3 reads CASSSGTLFTGELFF. The CDR3 DNA reads as TGTGCCAGCAGCTCCGGGACACTTTTCACCGGGGAGCTGTTTTTT.

This clone was observed a single time. The chain links TRBV7-2 to TRBJ2-7; no clear D. Germline V CDR1 and CDR2: SGHTA, FQGNSA. The germline V and J ends were trimmed by 5 bases and 6 bases, with 8 bases remaining between them. This CDR3 spans 11 amino acids. The CDR3 DNA follows: TGTGCCAGCAGCACCTACGTCGAGCAGTACTTC. Protein product: CASSTYVEQYF.

This clone was seen a few times. The V gene is TRBV5-1, the J gene TRBJ2-2, with a possible D match to TRBD2 (6 bases). Germline CDR1 SGHRS, CDR2 YFSETQ. This CDR3 contains 13 residues. The V gene lost 6 bases and the J gene lost 6 bases, with 12 bases spanning the gap. CDR3 residues: CASTPSVAGELFF. The DNA for the CDR3 is TGCGCCAGCACACCTAGCGTGGCCGGGGAGCTGTTTTTT.

The chain is built from TRBV5-1 and TRBJ2-7; 10 bases agree with TRBD2. Unmatched junction bases numbered 4, after V lost 4 bases and J lost 3 bases. CDR3 length: 14 residues. Germline CDR1 reads SGHRS; CDR2 reads YFSETQ. CDR3 sequence (DNA): TGCGCCAGCAGCCGGACTAGCGGCAACTACGAGCAGTACTTC. Protein product: CASSRTSGNYEQYF.

This chain connects TRBV28 to TRBJ2-1; 9 bases are shared with TRBD2. CDR3 length equals 18 residues. V trimming: 6 bases; J trimming: 7 bases; junction bases outside the gene matches: 19. Per germline, CDR1 MDHEN and CDR2 SYDVKM. The CDR3 nucleotides are TGTGCCAGCAGCCTCAACCCCCTCTGGGCGGGAGGGCCAAATGAGCAGTTCTTC. Encoded protein: CASSLNPLWAGGPNEQFF.

The chain recombines TRBV5-4 with TRBJ2-6; D is unresolved. The V end lost 3 bases, the J end lost 3 bases, and 4 bases lay between the germline ends. There are 13 residues in the CDR3. Germline values: CDR1 SGHNT, CDR2 YYREEE (reference sequence). CDR3 sequence: CASSSFGANVLTF. The CDR3 nucleotides are TGTGCCAGCAGCTCGTTTGGGGCCAACGTCCTGACTTTC.

The chain recombines TRBV6-5 with TRBJ2-1; perhaps TRBD1 as D (6 bases). The CDR3 runs to 15 residues. Trimming took 8 bases from V and 7 from J, leaving 21 bases between them. Germline V lookup: CDR1 MNHEY, CDR2 SVGAGI. DNA of the CDR3: TGTGCCAGCTCGAAACGACAGGTAAAAATGAATGAGCAGTTCTTC. Protein product: CASSKRQVKMNEQFF.

The chain links TRBV21-1 to TRBJ1-4; TRBD1 is taken as the D call from the table, unchecked against the DNA. TRBV21-1 represents a pseudogene. The CDR3 spans 17 residues. CDR3 sequence reads: CASSLKLPGQGDEKLFF. Here the CDR3 DNA reads TGTGCCAGCAGCTTGAAGCTCCCGGGACAGGGGGATGAAAAACTGTTTTTT.

The chain has TRBV6-6 and TRBJ1-2; D might be TRBD1 (6 bases). Trimming cost V 2 bases and J 8 bases, with 15 bases left between them. This CDR3 comprises 14 residues. Germline V CDR1 and CDR2: MNHNY, SVGAGI (reference sequence). The CDR3 sequence is CASSYGHREGGYTF. Here the CDR3 DNA reads TGTGCCAGCAGTTACGGGCACAGGGAAGGCGGCTACACCTTC.

The J gene is TRBJ1-5, the V gene TRBV28, with a weak D call TRBD1 (6 bases). The CDR3 is 18 residues long. Germline CDR1 and CDR2: MDHEN and SYDVKM. Trimming left V 6 bases short and J 3 bases short, with 24 bases between. The CDR3 spells CASSVLGGALVDNQPQHF. The CDR3 DNA is TGTGCCAGCAGCGTCTTGGGGGGCGCCTTGGTGGACAATCAGCCCCAGCATTTT.

CDR3 sequence reads: CSADTPRTQYF. Written as DNA, the CDR3 is TGCAGTGCCGACACCCCGCGGACCCAGTACTTC. V usage is TRBV20-1 and J usage is TRBJ2-5, with D unresolved. Germline-derived CDR1 and CDR2 are DFQATT and SNEGSKA (reference sequence). The CDR3 spans 11 residues. V lost 6 bases to trimming and J lost 7 bases, with 12 bases between them.

The chain employs TRBV4-2 and TRBJ2-5; D is perhaps TRBD1 (5 bases). The germline gives CDR1 LGHNA, CDR2 YNFKEQ. The CDR3 runs 15 residues. V was clipped by 2 bases and J by 5 bases, with 15 bases between them. CDR3 residues: CASSQIGHTSETQYF. The CDR3 DNA reads as TGTGCCAGCAGCCAAATCGGACACACGAGCGAGACCCAGTACTTC.

The chain couples TRBV19 to TRBJ2-7, with 10 bases identical to TRBD2. Trimming took 5 bases from V and 6 from J; bases not matched to a gene: 4. The length of the CDR3 is 13 residues. The germline V gene encodes CDR1 LNHDA and CDR2 SQIVND (reference sequence). The CDR3 sequence: CASSPGLAREQYF. Here the CDR3 DNA reads TGTGCCAGTAGTCCGGGACTAGCGCGCGAGCAGTACTTC.

This clone was observed many times. In the same sample, other DNA sequences code for this CDR3. The V call is TRBV5-1, the J call TRBJ2-5; tentatively, D is TRBD2 (5 bases). V lost 2 bases to trimming and J lost 5 bases, with 13 bases between them. The CDR3 covers 14 residues. The germline CDR1 and CDR2 sequences are SGHRS and YFSETQ. The CDR3 loop reads CASSLSGSGETQYF. CDR3 in DNA: TGCGCCAGCAGCTTATCGGGGTCCGGGGAGACCCAGTACTTC.

This clone appeared a few times. The chain links TRBV7-8 to TRBJ2-5, with 13 bases that match TRBD2. CDR3 size: 14 residues. Germline CDR1 is SGHVS and CDR2 is FQNEAQ. With V trimmed by 6 bases and J by 5 bases, 3 bases remained unmatched. The CDR3 is CASSRTSGSETQYF. CDR3 in DNA: TGTGCCAGCAGTCGGACTAGCGGGAGTGAGACCCAGTACTTC. Variable domain in full (rest from reference TRBV7-8 and TRBJ2-5): GAGVSQSPRYKVAKRGQDVALRCDPISGHVSLFWYQQALGQGPEFLTYFQNEAQLDKSGLPSDRFFAERPEGSVSTLKIQRTQQEDSAVYLCASSRTSGSETQYFGPGTRLLVL.

This rearrangement joins TRBV28 to TRBJ1-1; no clear D gene. CDR1 is MDHEN, CDR2 SYDVKM, per germline. The CDR3 is 12 amino acids. V gave up 5 bases and J gave up 6 bases, with 10 bases separating them. CDR3 nucleotide sequence: TGTGCCAGCAGTCCCCCCCTCTCTGAAGCTTTCTTT. It specifies CASSPPLSEAFF. The full variable domain, its missing parts supplied by reference TRBV28 and TRBJ1-1, is DVKVTQSSRYLVKRTGEKVFLECVQDMDHENMFWYRQDPGLGLRLIYFSYDVKMKEKGDIPEGYSVSREKKERFSLILESASTNQTSMYLCASSPPLSEAFFGQGTRLTVV.

This clone was detected only once. V gene TRBV5-1 combines with J gene TRBJ2-1; D perhaps matches TRBD2 (5 bases). Germline values: CDR1 SGHRS, CDR2 YFSETQ. This CDR3 is built from 12 residues. V was trimmed by 4 bases and J by 5 bases, leaving 7 bases between them. CDR3 sequence reads: CASSKRNNEQFF. The CDR3 bases are TGCGCCAGCAGCAAGCGGAACAATGAGCAGTTCTTC.